The T cell receptor (beta chain) under discussion was sequenced for a study of control samples from healthy donors and cancer patients. This clone was detected once. The assay was immunoSEQ multiplex PCR, and TCRdb's table has in-frame clones only and misses some. The sample has 70,000 to 90,000 clones, roughly 90% seen once; the top ten hold 1.9%. The sample comprised PBMCs. This TCR was recovered from a woman in her fifties or sixties with head and neck cancer.

DNA of the CDR3: TGCGCCAGTAACAAACCCCCCTCTTTCAGACACTACCATAATTCACCCCTCCACTTT. Its translation is CASNKPPSFRHYHNSPLHF. The chain joins TRBV10-1 to TRBJ1-6; D unresolved. The CDR3 is 19 residues long. Per germline, CDR1 WNHNN and CDR2 SYGVQD (reference sequence). V lost 9 bases, J lost 5 bases, and 29 bases lay in between.